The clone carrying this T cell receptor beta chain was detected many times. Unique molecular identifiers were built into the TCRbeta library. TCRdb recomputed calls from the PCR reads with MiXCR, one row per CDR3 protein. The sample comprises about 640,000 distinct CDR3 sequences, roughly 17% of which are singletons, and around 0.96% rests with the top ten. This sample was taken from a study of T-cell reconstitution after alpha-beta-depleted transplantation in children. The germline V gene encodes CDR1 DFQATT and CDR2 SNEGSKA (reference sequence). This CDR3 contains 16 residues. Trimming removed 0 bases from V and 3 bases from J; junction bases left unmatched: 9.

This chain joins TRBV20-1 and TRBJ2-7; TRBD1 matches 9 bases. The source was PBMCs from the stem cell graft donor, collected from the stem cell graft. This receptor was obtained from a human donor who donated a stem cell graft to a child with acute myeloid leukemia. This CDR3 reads CSARDQGQGGGYEQYF. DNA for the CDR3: TGCAGTGCTAGAGATCAGGGACAGGGAGGGGGCTACGAGCAGTACTTC.